A selection of T cell receptor beta chains follows, all from one sample in a study of cytomegalovirus exposure and HLA in healthy donors. Using immunoSEQ multiplex PCR, the repertoire was profiled, and TCRdb retains in-frame clones only, with some absent. Here the sample spans approximately 160,000 clones, roughly 90% being singletons. Input material: PBMCs. These receptors originate from a man aged 18 to 29 in good health and CMV-seropositive. The CDR3 runs from the conserved cysteine through the conserved F or W. A D gene is named only where the DNA matches it firmly. Only some rows state a clone size, as once, few, many or a class for expanded clones.

. . TRBJ2-3 TRBV9 TGTGCCAGCAGCGTAGGATCCAGAGCGACAGATACGCAGTATTTT CASSVGSRATDTQYF
. TRBD2 TRBJ2-3 TRBV4-1 TGCGCCAGCAGCCAAGGGTTAGCGGGAGGGGTAGATACGCAGTATTTT CASSQGLAGGVDTQYF
. . TRBJ1-4 TRBV2 TGTGCCAGCAGCGTCTCTCAGAGGAGCGAAAAACTGTTTTTT CASSVSQRSEKLFF
once TRBD2 TRBJ2-7 TRBV6-5 TGTGCCAGCAGTTACAAGGGACTAGCGGTTTACGAGCAGTACTTC CASSYKGLAVYEQYF
. . TRBJ2-7 TRBV21-1 TGTGCCAGCAGCAAAAGAAGGGGGTCGGGCGAGCAGTACTTC CASSKRRGSGEQYF
. . TRBJ2-7 TRBV5-1 TGCGCCAGCAGCGCTGACAGCACTACCTACGAGCAGTACTTC CASSADSTTYEQYF
. . TRBJ2-1 TRBV7-2 TGTGCCATCCTGAACAGGGGGGGGAGTCCTCCCTACAATGAGCAGTTCTTC CAILNRGGSPPYNEQFF
. TRBD2 TRBJ2-7 TRBV13 TGTGCCAGCAGCACGACTAGCGAGTCCTACGAGCAGTACTTC CASSTTSESYEQYF
. . TRBJ2-5 TRBV7-2 TGTGCCAGCAGCCCTGGGCCCTCACAGCCAGAGACCCAGTACTTC CASSPGPSQPETQYF
. . TRBJ2-7 TRBV5-1 TGCGCCAGCAGCTTGGGGCCCTTCTACGAGCAGTACTTC CASSLGPFYEQYF
. TRBD2 TRBJ2-7 TRBV6-6 TGTGCCAGCAGCCCAGCGGGAAACTACGAGCAGTACTTC CASSPAGNYEQYF
. . TRBJ2-7 TRBV27 TGTGCCAGCAGTCCCATCGGGGACACTTTCTACGAGCAGTACTTC CASSPIGDTFYEQYF
. . TRBJ1-2 TRBV19 TGTGCCACGCGGCGGCAGGGCAACTATGGCTACACCTTC CATRRQGNYGYTF
. TRBD1 TRBJ2-1 TRBV19 TGTGCCAGTATTGGTTTAACAGGGGGCGCGGGGAATGAGCAGTTCTTC CASIGLTGGAGNEQFF